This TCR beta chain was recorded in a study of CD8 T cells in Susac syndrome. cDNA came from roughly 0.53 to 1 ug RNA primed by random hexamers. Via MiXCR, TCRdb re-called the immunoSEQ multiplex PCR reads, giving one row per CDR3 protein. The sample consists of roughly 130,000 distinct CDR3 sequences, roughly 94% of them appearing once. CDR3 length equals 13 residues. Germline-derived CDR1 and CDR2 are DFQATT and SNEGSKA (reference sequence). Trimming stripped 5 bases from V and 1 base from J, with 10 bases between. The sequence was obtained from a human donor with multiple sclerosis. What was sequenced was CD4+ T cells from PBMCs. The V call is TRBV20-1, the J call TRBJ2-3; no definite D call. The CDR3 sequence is CSARGRGTDTQYF. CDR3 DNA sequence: TGCAGTGCTCGTGGTAGGGGCACAGATACGCAGTATTTT.